The 30 T cell receptor beta chains listed next were all sequenced from one sample in a study of OX40 agonist ivuxolimab in advanced cancers. Library method: the immunoSEQ multiplex PCR assay. The table was pulled from immuneACCESS by TCRdb, which kept in-frame rearrangements only. Such tables lose some clones; where checked, under half of the loss comes from unresolved V genes, and the rest has no known cause. This sample comprises 40,000 to 50,000 clones, 75% to 90% of them detected only once. Around 10% of the sample is held by the ten biggest clonotypes. The source material was CD4+ or CD8+ T cells sorted from blood, sampled in a trial of the OX40 agonist ivuxolimab. Every receptor here comes from an adult with an advanced solid tumor such as melanoma, head and neck, liver or kidney cancer.

The chain has TRBV6-5 and TRBJ2-7; the D gene is possibly TRBD1 (5 bases). Trimming took 6 bases from V and 5 from J, leaving 11 bases between them. The CDR3 length is 12 residues. Germline loops: CDR1 MNHEY, CDR2 SVGAGI. The CDR3 sequence: CASRSQGNEQYF. CDR3 coding DNA: TGTGCCAGCAGGAGCCAGGGAAACGAGCAGTACTTC.

This clone occurred once. The chain couples TRBV27 to TRBJ1-5; tentative D call: TRBD1 (6 bases). V was shortened by 7 bases and J by 6 bases, with 10 bases between the two germline ends. Germline CDR1 and CDR2: MNHEY and SMNVEV (reference sequence). This CDR3 has 12 amino acids. CDR3 nucleotides: TGTGCCAGCAAAAAAGGGGGTCAGCCCCAGCATTTT. Residues: CASKKGGQPQHF.

The chain carries TRBV4-1 and TRBJ1-1; 10 positions agree with TRBD1. CDR3 size: 15 residues. The V segment lost 4 bases and the J segment 4 bases; nucleotides outside the gene matches: 6. Per the germline V gene, CDR1 is MGHRA and CDR2 is YSYEKL. The CDR3 region is CASSLKGQGGTEAFF. As DNA, the CDR3 is TGCGCCAGCAGCCTCAAAGGACAGGGGGGCACTGAAGCTTTCTTT.

V usage is TRBV7-6 and J usage is TRBJ1-1; the match to TRBD1 covers 9 bases. The junction had 8 bases not matched to a gene; V was cut back by 5 bases and J by 4 bases. Germline V gene lookup returns CDR1 SGHVS and CDR2 FNYEAQ. The CDR3 has 15 residues. The CDR3 loop reads CASSPGTGTSTEAFF. For the CDR3, the DNA is TGTGCCAGCAGCCCCGGGACAGGGACGAGCACTGAAGCTTTCTTT. Full variable domain (rest looked up from reference TRBV7-6 and TRBJ1-1): GAGVSQSPRYKVTKRGQDVALRCDPISGHVSLYWYRQALGQGPEFLTYFNYEAQQDKSGLPNDRFSAERPEGSISTLTIQRTEQRDSAMYRCASSPGTGTSTEAFFGQGTRLTVV.

The chain uses TRBV28 and TRBJ2-1, with D hard to call. The CDR3 covers 15 residues. Trimming took off 5 bases at V and 2 bases at J, with 13 bases between the two ends. Germline V gene lookup returns CDR1 MDHEN and CDR2 SYDVKM. CDR3 region: CASSPQDVPYNEQFF. CDR3 nucleotides: TGTGCCAGCAGTCCTCAGGATGTACCCTACAATGAGCAGTTCTTC.

CDR3 loop: CASSPGTSAGDTQYF. CDR3 nucleotides: TGTGCCAGCAGCCCCGGGACTAGCGCCGGAGATACGCAGTATTTT. The chain uses TRBV6-6 and TRBJ2-3; TRBD2 agrees at 10 bases. This CDR3 spans 15 amino acids. The germline CDR1 and CDR2 sequences are MNHNY and SVGAGI (reference sequence). Trimming took 6 bases from V and 5 from J; bases not matched to a gene: 8.

This CDR3 reads CASSFHVNSTAVYGYTF. The CDR3 coding sequence is TGCGCCAGCAGCTTCCACGTAAATAGCACAGCTGTTTATGGCTACACCTTC. The V and J genes are TRBV5-1 and TRBJ1-2; D not certain. Looked up from germline, CDR1 is SGHRS and CDR2 is YFSETQ. Deletions cut 2 bases from V and 5 bases from J, with 22 bases between. This CDR3 is 17 amino acids long.

This clone was counted once. The chain carries TRBV5-4 and TRBJ1-2; D not resolved. The germline gives CDR1 SGHNT, CDR2 YYREEE (reference sequence). The CDR3 consists of 17 residues. Trimming cost V 2 bases and J 1 base, with 18 bases left between them. Here the CDR3 reads CASSLGRDPGFNYGYTF. The DNA for the CDR3 is TGTGCCAGCAGCTTAGGGCGGGATCCTGGGTTTAACTATGGCTACACCTTC.

This chain links TRBV13 with TRBJ1-6; no reliable D call. With 5 bases removed from V and 9 bases from J, the gap between germline ends came to 11 bases. CDR1 is PRHDT, CDR2 FYEKMQ, per germline (reference sequence). The CDR3 extends over 13 amino acids. The CDR3 bases are TGTGCCAGCAGCCCACCGGGGAGTTCACCCCTCCACTTT. Amino acid sequence: CASSPPGSSPLHF. The full variable domain, rest sourced from reference TRBV13 and TRBJ1-6, is AAGVIQSPRHLIKEKRETATLKCYPIPRHDTVYWYQQGPGQDPQFLISFYEKMQSDKGSIPDRFSAQQFSDYHSELNMSSLELGDSALYFCASSPPGSSPLHFGNGTRLTVT.

The chain couples TRBV19 to TRBJ2-7, with D unresolved. Trimming shortened V by 6 bases and J by 5 bases, and 11 bases separated the two germline ends. CDR3 length: 12 residues. Germline loops: CDR1 LNHDA, CDR2 SQIVND (reference sequence). The CDR3 sequence: CASRGGPHEQYF. DNA of the CDR3: TGTGCCAGTAGGGGTGGCCCTCACGAGCAGTACTTC.

This sequence joins TRBV4-2 and TRBJ1-1; TRBD1 might be the D (5 bases). The CDR3 has 15 amino acids. Germline V gives CDR1 LGHNA, CDR2 YNFKEQ. V lost 5 bases, J lost 0 bases, and 13 bases lay in between. The CDR3 is CASSVQGGMNTEAFF. The CDR3, as DNA: TGTGCCAGCAGCGTCCAGGGTGGGATGAACACTGAAGCTTTCTTT.

The gene calls are TRBV2 and TRBJ2-3; possibly TRBD1 for D (5 bases). The length of the CDR3 is 15 residues. Trimming cost V 3 bases and J 7 bases, with 17 bases left between them. Germline CDR1 reads SNHLY; CDR2 reads FYNNEI. The CDR3 bases are TGTGCCAGCAGTGATAAGGGGTTACCACCCAATACGCAGTATTTT. It yields the protein CASSDKGLPPNTQYF.

V gene TRBV18 combines with J gene TRBJ2-5; D call uncertain. This CDR3 region has 15 residues. The germline CDR1 and CDR2 sequences are KGHSH and LQKENI. Trimming took 3 bases from V and 2 from J, leaving 13 bases between them. DNA of the CDR3: TGTGCCAGCTCACCTGGCAGGTCCCATCAAGAGACCCAGTACTTC. Translated: CASSPGRSHQETQYF.

The chain combines TRBV9 with TRBJ2-1; 12 positions match TRBD2. The CDR3 is 14 residues long. Trimming removed 3 bases from V and 10 bases from J; junction bases left unmatched: 5. The germline CDR1 and CDR2 sequences are SGDLS and YYNGEE. The CDR3 nucleotides are TGTGCCAGCAGCGGACTAGCGGGAGTGCGGGAGCAGTTCTTC. The encoded protein is CASSGLAGVREQFF.

Remarks on this clone: At one boundary the junction diverges from the germline segment, which might be a read error. This chain joins TRBV20-1 and TRBJ2-5, with D possibly being TRBD1 or TRBD2 (5 bases each). The CDR3 covers 10 residues. Germline V gene sequence: CDR1 DFQATT, CDR2 SNEGSKA (reference sequence). The CDR3 sequence: CSAPTGTEYF. Here the CDR3 DNA reads TGCAGTGCACCCACCGGGACCGAGTACTTC.

This rearrangement joins TRBV4-1 to TRBJ2-3; TRBD2 matches 10 bases. The CDR3 is 15 amino acids. V gave up 4 bases and J gave up 4 bases; unmatched junction bases: 5. Germline lookup yields CDR1 MGHRA and CDR2 YSYEKL. The CDR3 protein is CASSPQSGRADTQYF. CDR3 DNA: TGCGCCAGCAGCCCCCAGAGCGGGAGGGCAGATACGCAGTATTTT.

This rearrangement joins TRBV27 to TRBJ2-1; no reliable D call. The germline V gene encodes CDR1 MNHEY and CDR2 SMNVEV (reference sequence). The CDR3 length is 15 residues. V was pared by 2 bases and J by 0 bases, with 8 bases between. The chain's CDR3 is CASSLVRNSYNEQFF. The CDR3 region has the DNA TGTGCCAGCAGTTTAGTCAGGAACTCCTACAATGAGCAGTTCTTC.

The CDR3 nucleotides read TGCGCCAGCAGCCCCCGGACTAGCGGGGGGTCCATGGAGCAGTACTTC. Amino acid sequence: CASSPRTSGGSMEQYF. This chain links TRBV4-1 with TRBJ2-7, with TRBD2 matching over 14 bases. CDR3 size: 16 residues. J gave up 7 bases and V 4 bases, and 9 bases lay outside the gene matches. Germline V gives CDR1 MGHRA, CDR2 YSYEKL.

The CDR3 loop is CASSDGLAGVDTQYF. The CDR3 DNA reads TGTGCCAGCAGTGACGGACTAGCGGGAGTGGATACGCAGTATTTT. The rearrangement links TRBV6-4 to TRBJ2-3, with TRBD2 identical over 13 bases. The CDR3 sequence is 15 residues long. J was trimmed by 6 bases and V by 2 bases; bases with no gene match: 2. Germline-derived CDR1 and CDR2 are MRHNA and SNTAGT.

CDR3 sequence (DNA): TGTGCCAGCAGCATAGGAAAGGGGGCTTACGAGCAGTACTTC. This sequence encodes CASSIGKGAYEQYF. The chain combines TRBV11-1 with TRBJ2-7; 7 bases map to TRBD1. The CDR3 consists of 14 residues. V trimming: 5 bases; J trimming: 4 bases; junction bases outside the gene matches: 8. The germline V gene encodes CDR1 SGHAT and CDR2 FQDESV (reference sequence). The full variable domain, rest sourced from reference TRBV11-1 and TRBJ2-7, is EAEVAQSPRYKITEKSQAVAFWCDPISGHATLYWYRQILGQGPELLVQFQDESVVDDSQLPKDRFSAERLKGVDSTLKIQPAELGDSAMYLCASSIGKGAYEQYFGPGTRLTVT.

The rearrangement links TRBV7-9 to TRBJ2-1; TRBD2 matches at 10 bases. The CDR3 consists of 15 residues. Germline loops: CDR1 SEHNR, CDR2 FQNEAQ (reference sequence). With V trimmed by 3 bases and J by 3 bases, 2 bases remained unmatched. The CDR3 protein is CASSFSSGSYNEQFF. DNA for the CDR3: TGTGCCAGCAGCTTCTCTAGCGGGAGCTACAATGAGCAGTTCTTC.

The chain joins TRBV11-2 to TRBJ2-3, with D possibly matching TRBD1 (6 bases). V was pared by 1 base and J by 4 bases, with 9 bases between. CDR3 length: 14 residues. The germline V gene has CDR1 SGHAT and CDR2 FQNNGV. In DNA form, the CDR3 reads TGTGCCAGCAGCTTAGCCAGGGGTTCAGATACGCAGTATTTT. It encodes CASSLARGSDTQYF.

The chain combines TRBV13 with TRBJ2-3; D is uncertain. Per the germline V gene, CDR1 is PRHDT and CDR2 is FYEKMQ (reference sequence). The CDR3 totals 12 residues. The V end lost 6 bases, the J end lost 5 bases, and 9 bases lay between the germline ends. The CDR3 nucleotides read TGTGCCAGCAGTTGGACCGGAGATACGCAGTATTTT. The encoded protein is CASSWTGDTQYF.

J is TRBJ2-7 and V is TRBV7-2; 7 positions agree with TRBD1. Trimming removed 5 bases from V and 2 bases from J; junction bases left unmatched: 3. Germline CDR1 SGHTA, CDR2 FQGNSA. The CDR3 length is 13 residues. The CDR3 bases are TGTGCCAGCAGCCCGGGACAGCCCTACGAGCAGTACTTC. It specifies CASSPGQPYEQYF.

This chain uses TRBV5-4 with TRBJ2-3; 7 positions agree with TRBD2. V was clipped by 4 bases and J by 3 bases; unmatched bases: 8. Germline CDR1 reads SGHNT; CDR2 reads YYREEE (reference sequence). The CDR3 contains 15 residues. The CDR3 nucleotides are TGTGCCAGCAGCCCCCAGCGGGAATGGACAGATACGCAGTATTTT. Its translation is CASSPQREWTDTQYF.

The chain carries TRBV5-6 and TRBJ1-1, with a tentative D call TRBD1 (6 bases). V lost 5 bases to trimming and J lost 0 bases, with 20 bases between them. This CDR3 contains 17 residues. Germline assignment: CDR1 SGHDT and CDR2 YYEEEE. The CDR3 sequence is CASRPYRDSMVNTEAFF. CDR3 nucleotides: TGTGCCAGCAGGCCCTACAGGGACTCAATGGTGAACACTGAAGCTTTCTTT.

CDR3 DNA: TGTGCCAGCCGACCCGGAGGGGACTATAGCAATCAGCCCCAGCATTTT. This gives the protein CASRPGGDYSNQPQHF. The chain recombines TRBV7-8 with TRBJ1-5; D is possibly TRBD1 (5 bases). Per the germline V gene, CDR1 is SGHVS and CDR2 is FQNEAQ. CDR3 size: 16 residues. V lost 8 bases, J lost 0 bases, and 17 bases lay in between.

CDR3 region: CASSERSSYEQYF. As DNA, the CDR3 is TGCGCCAGCAGCGAGAGAAGCTCCTACGAGCAGTACTTC. V and J are TRBV4-1 and TRBJ2-7; D gene uncertain. Trimming shortened V by 5 bases and J by 0 bases, and 8 bases separated the two germline ends. The CDR3 runs to 13 residues. Germline V lookup: CDR1 MGHRA, CDR2 YSYEKL.

The chain couples TRBV27 to TRBJ1-5; TRBD1 is a possible D gene (5 bases). The germline V gene encodes CDR1 MNHEY and CDR2 SMNVEV (reference sequence). The CDR3 runs to 15 residues. Trimming removed 0 bases at V and 4 bases at J, with 10 bases between. CDR3 residues: CASSLSGTLNQPQHF. The DNA for the CDR3 is TGTGCCAGCAGTTTATCTGGGACCCTTAATCAGCCCCAGCATTTT.

The chain joins TRBV27 to TRBJ2-3, with TRBD1 matching over 7 bases. Germline V gene lookup returns CDR1 MNHEY and CDR2 SMNVEV (reference sequence). This CDR3 has 15 amino acids. V trimming: 4 bases; J trimming: 1 base; junction bases outside the gene matches: 5. The CDR3 coding sequence is TGTGCCAGCAGTTACCAGGGGGTTGGCACAGATACGCAGTATTTT. Residues: CASSYQGVGTDTQYF.